This record covers a single T cell receptor beta chain. Antigen unknown. Germline DNA was also extracted, and blood RNA derived from unsorted whole blood. From approximately 530 ng of total RNA, TCR beta-specific cDNA was reverse-transcribed using a constant-region primer. Three nested multiplex PCR rounds, a slightly modified ARM-PCR, produced the libraries for TCR beta. TCRdb independently ran MiXCR on the multiplex PCR reads; one entry per CDR3 protein. This sample has some 180,000 distinct CDR3 sequences, with 60% found just once. This entry belongs to a study of tumor-infiltrating lymphocytes in primary liver carcinoma. General observations from the study: Compared with blood, tumor repertoires held significantly more in their top 250 clones.

The sequence derives from a man aged 35-49 years with primary liver carcinoma and hepatitis B virus infection. The sequencing input was peripheral blood.

CDR3 sequence reads: CASSYSFSGEAYNEQFF. Here the CDR3 DNA reads TGTGCCAGCAGTTACTCGTTTAGCGGTGAGGCCTACAATGAGCAGTTCTTC. The chain uses TRBV6-2 or TRBV6-3 and TRBJ2-1; tentatively, D is TRBD2 (6 bases). V lost 0 bases, J lost 2 bases, and 14 bases lay in between. CDR1 is MNHEY, CDR2 SVGEGT, per germline. This CDR3 is built from 17 residues.